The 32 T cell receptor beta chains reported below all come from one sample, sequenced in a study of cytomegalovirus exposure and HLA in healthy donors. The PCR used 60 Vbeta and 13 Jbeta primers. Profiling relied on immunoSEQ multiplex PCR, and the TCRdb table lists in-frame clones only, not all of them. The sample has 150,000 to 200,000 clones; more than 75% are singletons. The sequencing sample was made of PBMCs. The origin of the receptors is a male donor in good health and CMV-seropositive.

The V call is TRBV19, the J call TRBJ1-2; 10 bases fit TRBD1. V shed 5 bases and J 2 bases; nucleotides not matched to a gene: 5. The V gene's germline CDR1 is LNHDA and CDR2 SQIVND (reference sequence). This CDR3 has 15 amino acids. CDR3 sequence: CASSADRGLNYGYTF. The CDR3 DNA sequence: TGTGCCAGTAGTGCAGACAGGGGGCTCAACTATGGCTACACCTTC.

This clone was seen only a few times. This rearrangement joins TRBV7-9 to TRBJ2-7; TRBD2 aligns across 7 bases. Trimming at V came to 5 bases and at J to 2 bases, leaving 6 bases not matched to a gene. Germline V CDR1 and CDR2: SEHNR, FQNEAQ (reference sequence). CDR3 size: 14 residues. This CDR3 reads CASSEGLPAYEQYF. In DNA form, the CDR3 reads TGTGCCAGCAGCGAGGGACTACCCGCCTACGAGCAGTACTTC.

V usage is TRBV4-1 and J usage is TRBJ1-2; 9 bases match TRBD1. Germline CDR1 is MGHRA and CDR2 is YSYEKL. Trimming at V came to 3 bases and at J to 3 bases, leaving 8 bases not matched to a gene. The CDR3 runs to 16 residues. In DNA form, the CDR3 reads TGCGCCAGCAGCCATATAGGGGACAGGGAATACTATGGCTACACCTTC. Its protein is CASSHIGDREYYGYTF.

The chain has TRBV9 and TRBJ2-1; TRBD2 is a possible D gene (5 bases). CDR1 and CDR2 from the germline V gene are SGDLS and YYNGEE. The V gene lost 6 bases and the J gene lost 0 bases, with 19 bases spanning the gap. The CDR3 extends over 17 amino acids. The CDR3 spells CASNKSPPGSSYNEQFF. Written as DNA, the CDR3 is TGTGCCAGCAACAAATCCCCCCCGGGGAGCTCCTACAATGAGCAGTTCTTC.

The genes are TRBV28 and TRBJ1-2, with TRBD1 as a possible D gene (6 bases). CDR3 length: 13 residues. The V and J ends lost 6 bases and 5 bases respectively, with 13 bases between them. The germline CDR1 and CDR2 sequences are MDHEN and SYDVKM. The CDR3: CASSAGQYYGYTF. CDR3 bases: TGTGCCAGCAGCGCAGGACAGTATTATGGCTACACCTTC.

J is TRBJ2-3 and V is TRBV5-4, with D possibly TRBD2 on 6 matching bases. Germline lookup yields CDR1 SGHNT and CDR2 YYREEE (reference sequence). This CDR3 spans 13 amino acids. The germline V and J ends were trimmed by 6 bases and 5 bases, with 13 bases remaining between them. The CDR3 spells CASTGEYGDTQYF. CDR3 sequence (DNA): TGTGCCAGCACGGGAGAGTACGGAGATACGCAGTATTTT.

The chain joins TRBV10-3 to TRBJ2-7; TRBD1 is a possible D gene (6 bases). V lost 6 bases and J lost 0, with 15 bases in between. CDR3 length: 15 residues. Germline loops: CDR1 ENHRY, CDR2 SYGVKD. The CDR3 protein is CAISPGTTSSYEQYF. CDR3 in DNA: TGTGCCATCAGCCCCGGGACAACTAGCTCCTACGAGCAGTACTTC.

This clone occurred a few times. CDR3 sequence reads: CSVSSGNTIYF. CDR3 bases: TGCAGCGTTTCTTCTGGAAACACCATATATTTT. The chain combines TRBV29-1 with TRBJ1-3; D ambiguous. CDR1 is SQVTM, CDR2 ANQGSEA, per germline. This CDR3 has 11 amino acids. The V end was cut by 5 bases, the J end by 1 base, with 3 bases between.

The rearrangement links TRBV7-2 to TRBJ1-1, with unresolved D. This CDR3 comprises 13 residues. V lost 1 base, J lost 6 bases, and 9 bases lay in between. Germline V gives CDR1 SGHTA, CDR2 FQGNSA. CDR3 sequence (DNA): TGTGCCAGCAGCTTAGGAGAACGGGCTGAAGCTTTCTTT. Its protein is CASSLGERAEAFF.

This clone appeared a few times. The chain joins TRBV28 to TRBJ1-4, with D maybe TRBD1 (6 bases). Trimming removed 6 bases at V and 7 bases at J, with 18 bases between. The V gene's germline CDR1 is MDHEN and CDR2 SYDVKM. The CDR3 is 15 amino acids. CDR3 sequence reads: CASRRGTNTGEKLFF. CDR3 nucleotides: TGTGCCAGCAGGAGAGGGACAAATACTGGTGAAAAACTGTTTTTT.

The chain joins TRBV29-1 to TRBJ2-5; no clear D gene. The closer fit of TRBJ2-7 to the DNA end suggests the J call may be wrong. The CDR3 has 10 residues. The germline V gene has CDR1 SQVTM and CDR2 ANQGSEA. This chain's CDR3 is CSVISYEQYF. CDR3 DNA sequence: TGCAGCGTAATTTCCTACGAGCAGTACTTC.

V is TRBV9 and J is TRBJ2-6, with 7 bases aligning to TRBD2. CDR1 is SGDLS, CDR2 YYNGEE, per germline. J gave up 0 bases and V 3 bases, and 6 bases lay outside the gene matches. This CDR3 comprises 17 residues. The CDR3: CASSALGGGSGANVLTF. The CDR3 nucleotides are TGTGCCAGCAGCGCCCTTGGGGGGGGCTCTGGGGCCAACGTCCTGACTTTC.

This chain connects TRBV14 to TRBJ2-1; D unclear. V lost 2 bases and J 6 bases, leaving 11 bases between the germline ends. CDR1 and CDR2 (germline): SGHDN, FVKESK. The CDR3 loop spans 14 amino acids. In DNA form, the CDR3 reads TGTGCCAGCAGCCAATCAACCCAGTTCAATGAGCAGTTCTTC. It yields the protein CASSQSTQFNEQFF.

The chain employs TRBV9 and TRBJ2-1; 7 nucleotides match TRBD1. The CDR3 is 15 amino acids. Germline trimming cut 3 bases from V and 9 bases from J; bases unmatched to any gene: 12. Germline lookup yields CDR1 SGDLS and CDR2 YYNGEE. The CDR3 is CASSARQGSKGEQFF. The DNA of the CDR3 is TGTGCCAGCAGCGCGAGACAGGGTTCAAAGGGTGAGCAGTTCTTC.

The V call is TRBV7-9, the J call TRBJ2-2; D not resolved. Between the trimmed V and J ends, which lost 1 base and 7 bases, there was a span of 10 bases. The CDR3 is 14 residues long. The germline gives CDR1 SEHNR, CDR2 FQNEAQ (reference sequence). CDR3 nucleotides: TGTGCCAGCAGCTTAGGATATGTCGGCGGGGAGCTGTTTTTT. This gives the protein CASSLGYVGGELFF. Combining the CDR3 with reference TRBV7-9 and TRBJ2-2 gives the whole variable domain DTGVSQNPRHKITKRGQNVTFRCDPISEHNRLYWYRQTLGQGPEFLTYFQNEAQLEKSRLLSDRFSAERPKGSFSTLEIQRTEQGDSAMYLCASSLGYVGGELFFGEGSRLTVL.

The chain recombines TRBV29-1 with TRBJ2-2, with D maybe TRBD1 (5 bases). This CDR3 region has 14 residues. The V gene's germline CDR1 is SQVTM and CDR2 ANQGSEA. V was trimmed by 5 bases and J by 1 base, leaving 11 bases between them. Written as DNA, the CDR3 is TGCAGCGTTACCTCTGGACAGAACACCGGGGAGCTGTTTTTT. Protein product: CSVTSGQNTGELFF.

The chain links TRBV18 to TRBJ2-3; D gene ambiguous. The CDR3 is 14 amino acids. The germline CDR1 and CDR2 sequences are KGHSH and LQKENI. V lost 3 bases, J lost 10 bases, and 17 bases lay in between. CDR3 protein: CASSPPDPGSAQYF. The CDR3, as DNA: TGTGCCAGCTCACCTCCCGACCCAGGATCGGCGCAGTATTTT.

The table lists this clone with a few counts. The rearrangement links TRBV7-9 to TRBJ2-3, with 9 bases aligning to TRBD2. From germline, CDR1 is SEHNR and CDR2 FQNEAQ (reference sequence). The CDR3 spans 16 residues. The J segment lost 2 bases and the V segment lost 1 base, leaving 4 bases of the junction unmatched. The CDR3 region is CASSLGSGGYTDTQYF. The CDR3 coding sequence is TGTGCCAGCAGCTTAGGGAGCGGGGGGTACACAGATACGCAGTATTTT. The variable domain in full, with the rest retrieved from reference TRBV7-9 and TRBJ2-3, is DTGVSQNPRHKITKRGQNVTFRCDPISEHNRLYWYRQTLGQGPEFLTYFQNEAQLEKSRLLSDRFSAERPKGSFSTLEIQRTEQGDSAMYLCASSLGSGGYTDTQYFGPGTRLTVL.

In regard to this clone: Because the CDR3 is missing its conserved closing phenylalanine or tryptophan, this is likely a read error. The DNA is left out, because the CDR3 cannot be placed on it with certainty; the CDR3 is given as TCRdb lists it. The CDR3 spells CASSLGKGGGYPSL. The V and J genes are TRBV28 and TRBJ2-2; TRBD1 is the table's D call, not checked against the DNA. Per the germline V gene, CDR1 is MDHEN and CDR2 is SYDVKM. The CDR3 length is 14 residues, termini included.

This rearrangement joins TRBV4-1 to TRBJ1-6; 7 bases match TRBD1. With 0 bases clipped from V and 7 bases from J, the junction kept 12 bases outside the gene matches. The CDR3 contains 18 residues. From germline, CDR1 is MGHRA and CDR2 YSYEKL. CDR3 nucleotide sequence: TGCGCCAGCAGCCAAGATGCGGGACAGTCGCTTCTAAATTCACCCCTCCACTTT. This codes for CASSQDAGQSLLNSPLHF.

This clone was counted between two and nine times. CDR3 region: CASSAAGAGGLTGELFF. The DNA for the CDR3 is TGTGCCAGCAGCGCTGCCGGGGCGGGAGGACTCACCGGGGAGCTGTTTTTT. This chain joins TRBV9 and TRBJ2-2; 8 bases match TRBD2. CDR1 SGDLS and CDR2 YYNGEE come from the germline V gene. CDR3 length equals 17 residues. With 3 bases clipped from V and 4 bases from J, the junction kept 11 bases outside the gene matches.

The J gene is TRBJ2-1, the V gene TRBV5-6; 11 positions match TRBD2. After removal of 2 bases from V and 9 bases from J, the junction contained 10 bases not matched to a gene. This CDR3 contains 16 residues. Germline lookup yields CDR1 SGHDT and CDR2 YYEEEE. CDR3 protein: CASSLTSGRPLAEQFF. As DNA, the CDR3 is TGTGCCAGCAGCTTAACTAGCGGGAGACCCCTGGCTGAGCAGTTCTTC.

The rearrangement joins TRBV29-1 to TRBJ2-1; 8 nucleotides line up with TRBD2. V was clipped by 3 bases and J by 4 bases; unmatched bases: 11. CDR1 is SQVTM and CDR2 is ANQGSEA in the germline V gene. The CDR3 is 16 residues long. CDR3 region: CSVDLGTSGYYNEQFF. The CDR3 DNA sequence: TGCAGCGTTGATCTCGGTACTAGCGGATATTACAATGAGCAGTTCTTC.

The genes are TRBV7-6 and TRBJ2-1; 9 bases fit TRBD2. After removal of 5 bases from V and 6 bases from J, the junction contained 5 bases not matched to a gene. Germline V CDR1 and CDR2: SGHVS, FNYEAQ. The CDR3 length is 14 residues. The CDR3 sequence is CASSRAGGGNEQFF. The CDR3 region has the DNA TGTGCCAGCAGCCGCGCGGGAGGGGGCAATGAGCAGTTCTTC.

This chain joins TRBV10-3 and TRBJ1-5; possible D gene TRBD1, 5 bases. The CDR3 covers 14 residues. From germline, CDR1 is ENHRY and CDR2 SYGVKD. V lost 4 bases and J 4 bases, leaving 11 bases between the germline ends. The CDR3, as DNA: TGTGCCATCAGTGGGGGGGTAAGAAATCAGCCCCAGCATTTT. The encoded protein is CAISGGVRNQPQHF.

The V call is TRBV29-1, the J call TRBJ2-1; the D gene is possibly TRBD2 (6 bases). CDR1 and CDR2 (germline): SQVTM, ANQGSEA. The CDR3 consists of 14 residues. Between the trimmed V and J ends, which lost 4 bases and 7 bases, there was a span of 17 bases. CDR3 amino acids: CSVGGGAKGNEQFF. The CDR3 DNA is TGCAGCGTTGGGGGCGGGGCCAAGGGGAATGAGCAGTTCTTC.

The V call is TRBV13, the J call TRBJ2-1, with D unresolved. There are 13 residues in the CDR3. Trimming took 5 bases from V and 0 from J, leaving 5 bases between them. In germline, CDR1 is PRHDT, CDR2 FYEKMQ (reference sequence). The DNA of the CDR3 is TGTGCCAGCAGCCCGAGCTCCTACAATGAGCAGTTCTTC. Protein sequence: CASSPSSYNEQFF.

The CDR3 DNA sequence: TGTGCCAGCAGCGTAGTCGCTACTAGCGGCTACGAGCAGTACTTC. Translation: CASSVVATSGYEQYF. V and J are TRBV9 and TRBJ2-7; TRBD2 matches 8 bases. V lost 0 bases and J lost 3; bases outside the gene matches: 5. Per germline, CDR1 SGDLS and CDR2 YYNGEE. The CDR3 extends over 15 amino acids.

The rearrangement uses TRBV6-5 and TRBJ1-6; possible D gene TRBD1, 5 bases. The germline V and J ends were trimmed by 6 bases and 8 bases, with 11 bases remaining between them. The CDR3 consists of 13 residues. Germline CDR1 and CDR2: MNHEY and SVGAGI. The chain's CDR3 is CASRRGGDSPLHF. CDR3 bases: TGTGCCAGCAGGAGGGGAGGTGATTCACCCCTCCACTTT.

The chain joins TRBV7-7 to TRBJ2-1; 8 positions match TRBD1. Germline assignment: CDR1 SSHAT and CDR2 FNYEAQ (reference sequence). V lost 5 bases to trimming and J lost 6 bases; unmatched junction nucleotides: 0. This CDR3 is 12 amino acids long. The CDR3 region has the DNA TGTGCCAGCAGCACAGGGGGCAATGAGCAGTTCTTC. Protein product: CASSTGGNEQFF.

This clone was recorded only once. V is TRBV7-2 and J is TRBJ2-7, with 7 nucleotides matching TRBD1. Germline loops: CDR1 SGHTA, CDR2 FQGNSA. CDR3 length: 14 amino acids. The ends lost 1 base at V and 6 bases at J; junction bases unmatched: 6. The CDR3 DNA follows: TGTGCCAGCAGCTTAGGACAGGGTAAGGGCGAGCAGTACTTC. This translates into CASSLGQGKGEQYF. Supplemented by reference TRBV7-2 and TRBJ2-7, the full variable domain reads GAGVSQSPSNKVTEKGKDVELRCDPISGHTALYWYRQSLGQGLEFLIYFQGNSAPDKSGLPSDRFSAERTGGSVSTLTIQRTQQEDSAVYLCASSLGQGKGEQYFGPGTRLTVT.

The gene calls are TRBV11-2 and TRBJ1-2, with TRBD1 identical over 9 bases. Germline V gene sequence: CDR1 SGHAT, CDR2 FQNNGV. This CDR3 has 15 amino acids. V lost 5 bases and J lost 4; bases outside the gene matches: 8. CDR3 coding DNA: TGTGCCAGCAGCGCCCGGGGACAGGGCATCTATGGCTACACCTTC. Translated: CASSARGQGIYGYTF. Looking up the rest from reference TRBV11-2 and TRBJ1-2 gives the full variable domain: EAGVAQSPRYKIIEKRQSVAFWCNPISGHATLYWYQQILGQGPKLLIQFQNNGVVDDSQLPKDRFSAERLKGVDSTLKIQPAKLEDSAVYLCASSARGQGIYGYTFGSGTRLTVV.